The text below deals with one TCR beta chain. This may stem from a read error, because a much larger clone lies one nucleotide away. The CDR3 runs to 16 residues. Germline V gene data show CDR1 as DFQATT and CDR2 as SNEGSKA (reference sequence). This record comes from a study of T-cell reconstitution after alpha-beta-depleted transplantation in children. Preparation of the TCRbeta library involved a method that used unique molecular identifiers. TCRdb reprocessed the PCR reads via MiXCR and lists one record per CDR3 protein. The sample holds some 640,000 distinct CDR3 sequences, 16% seen once. Sequences were derived from PBMCs from the stem cell graft donor, sampled from the stem cell graft. This receptor was taken from a human donor who donated a stem cell graft to a child with acute myeloid leukemia. The V call is TRBV20-1, the J call TRBJ2-3; the match to TRBD2 covers 8 bases. The chain's CDR3 is CCATTYSGETTDTQYF. The CDR3 nucleotides read TGCTGTGCCACGACTTATAGCGGGGAGACCACAGATACGCAGTATTTT.